What follows are 13 T cell receptor beta chains derived from one specimen sequenced in a study of blood T cell repertoires in COVID-19. Sequencing used immunoSEQ multiplex PCR; TCRdb keeps in-frame clones, though not all of them. The table records some 150,000 clones, around 83% of them present only once. The source material was peripheral blood. The receptors stem from a man in his forties or fifties with acute or convalescent COVID-19.

This chain uses TRBV7-3 with TRBJ2-2; D is uncertain. Germline V lookup: CDR1 SGHTA, CDR2 FQGTGA. The CDR3 consists of 13 residues. V shed 5 bases and J shed 6 bases, with 10 bases lying between them. The CDR3 DNA reads TGTGCCAGCAGCCCTACCCCGGCCGGGGAGCTGTTTTTT. It specifies CASSPTPAGELFF.

CDR3 sequence reads: CASSYSTGYGGYTF. In DNA form, the CDR3 reads TGTGCCAGCAGTTACTCGACAGGGTATGGTGGCTACACCTTC. V is TRBV6-5 and J is TRBJ1-2, with 7 nucleotides matching TRBD1. Germline V lookup: CDR1 MNHEY, CDR2 SVGAGI. With 0 bases clipped from V and 7 bases from J, the junction kept 5 bases outside the gene matches. The CDR3 has 14 amino acids.

This chain uses TRBV7-8 with TRBJ1-2; TRBD1 aligns across 12 bases. Germline V gene sequence: CDR1 SGHVS, CDR2 FQNEAQ. This CDR3 comprises 16 residues. The V segment lost 5 bases and the J segment 6 bases; nucleotides outside the gene matches: 10. The CDR3 protein is CASSMIAGTGGHGYTF. Written as DNA, the CDR3 is TGTGCCAGCAGCATGATTGCTGGGACAGGGGGCCATGGCTACACCTTC.

The V and J genes are TRBV7-9 and TRBJ1-6; TRBD1 is a possible D gene (6 bases). The CDR3 is 15 amino acids. Deletions cut 6 bases from V and 8 bases from J, with 17 bases between. Germline CDR1 SEHNR, CDR2 FQNEAQ (reference sequence). This CDR3 reads CASSSSTGLDSPLHF. CDR3 nucleotides: TGTGCCAGCAGTTCATCCACAGGGCTGGATTCACCCCTCCACTTT.

This clone was picked up one time. The rearrangement links TRBV5-1 to TRBJ2-7; 8 nucleotides align to TRBD1. CDR1 is SGHRS, CDR2 YFSETQ, per germline. Trimming cost V 4 bases and J 2 bases; bases outside gene matches: 8. The CDR3 runs to 15 residues. The CDR3 bases are TGCGCCAGCAGCCCTGAACCGGGACAGGCCTACGAGCAGTACTTC. As protein: CASSPEPGQAYEQYF.

The genes are TRBV9 and TRBJ2-5; D unclear. The V end lost 5 bases, the J end lost 5 bases, and 7 bases lay between the germline ends. This CDR3 spans 11 amino acids. Looked up from germline, CDR1 is SGDLS and CDR2 is YYNGEE. Written as DNA, the CDR3 is TGTGCCAGCAGATCCCGGGAGACCCAGTACTTC. Translated: CASRSRETQYF.

The chain employs TRBV30 and TRBJ1-6, with D possibly being TRBD1 (6 bases). Looked up from germline, CDR1 is GTSNPN and CDR2 is SVGIG (reference sequence). The CDR3 spans 14 residues. Trimming removed 0 bases from V and 8 bases from J, with 11 bases in between. CDR3 residues: CAWSVGQGHSPLHF. The CDR3 nucleotides are TGTGCCTGGAGTGTGGGGCAGGGGCATTCACCCCTCCACTTT.

The chain employs TRBV7-3 and TRBJ1-1; D gene uncertain. From germline, CDR1 is SGHTA and CDR2 FQGTGA. This CDR3 has 15 residues. Trimming left V 0 bases short and J 1 base short, with 9 bases between. DNA for the CDR3: TGTGCCAGCAGCTTAACCCAGGATAAGAACACTGAAGCTTTCTTT. Translating gives CASSLTQDKNTEAFF. Using reference TRBV7-3 and TRBJ1-1 for the parts outside the CDR3, the full variable domain is GAGVSQTPSNKVTEKGKYVELRCDPISGHTALYWYRQSLGQGPEFLIYFQGTGAADDSGLPNDRFFAVRPEGSVSTLKIQRTERGDSAVYLCASSLTQDKNTEAFFGQGTRLTVV.

V usage is TRBV7-2 and J usage is TRBJ1-6; D might be TRBD1 (6 bases). Germline-derived CDR1 and CDR2 are SGHTA and FQGNSA. The CDR3 contains 16 residues. The V and J ends lost 1 base and 7 bases respectively, with 14 bases between them. The CDR3 region has the DNA TGTGCCAGCAGCTTAGTCCCGGACAGTTCCAATTCACCCCTCCACTTT. As protein: CASSLVPDSSNSPLHF.

This rearrangement joins TRBV18 to TRBJ1-1; 7 nucleotides line up with TRBD1. The germline CDR1 and CDR2 sequences are KGHSH and LQKENI. The CDR3 spans 14 residues. Losses at the gene ends were 5 bases for V and 6 bases for J; bases not matched to a gene: 9. The CDR3 nucleotides read TGTGCCAGCTCAGCTTTCGACAGGGTTGCTGAAGCTTTCTTT. Protein product: CASSAFDRVAEAFF.

CDR3 bases: TGTGCCAGCAGTTATTATCAGGGAAGTAATTCACCCCTCCACTTT. This encodes CASSYYQGSNSPLHF. This chain uses TRBV6-5 with TRBJ1-6; D possibly corresponds to TRBD1 (5 bases). CDR1 is MNHEY, CDR2 SVGAGI, per germline. V was shortened by 3 bases and J by 6 bases, with 12 bases between the two germline ends. The CDR3 is made up of 15 amino acids.

The chain links TRBV7-2 to TRBJ1-6; 7 bases align to TRBD1. The CDR3 runs to 15 residues. The V gene end was trimmed by 3 bases and the J gene end by 6 bases; junction bases not matched to a gene: 5. CDR1 and CDR2 (germline): SGHTA, FQGNSA. Here the CDR3 reads CASSFLDRVNSPLHF. In DNA, the CDR3 is TGTGCCAGCAGCTTTCTAGACAGGGTTAATTCACCCCTCCACTTT.

The V gene is TRBV7-2, the J gene TRBJ2-1; 7 nucleotides match TRBD2. Germline V gives CDR1 SGHTA, CDR2 FQGNSA. The CDR3 totals 15 residues. V lost 0 bases, J lost 4 bases, and 3 bases stayed unmatched. The CDR3 is CASSLATGGYNEQFF. The CDR3 bases are TGTGCCAGCAGCTTAGCGACGGGGGGTTACAATGAGCAGTTCTTC.